Following are 17 T cell receptor beta chains from one sample sequenced in a study of T cell changes during pregnancy in multiple sclerosis. Clones were read by immunoSEQ multiplex PCR, and TCRdb kept only the in-frame ones, dropping some. The sample includes tens of thousands of clones, around nine tenths seen only once; the top ten take less than 4%. The sample consisted of peripheral blood, taken in the first trimester of pregnancy. The receptors originated from a female donor in good health, enrolled as a control in a pregnancy study.

The chain employs TRBV5-4 and TRBJ1-3; D may be TRBD1 (6 bases). The CDR3 is 16 amino acids. Between the trimmed V and J ends, which lost 1 base and 3 bases, there was a span of 14 bases. The germline V gene has CDR1 SGHNT and CDR2 YYREEE (reference sequence). The CDR3 is CASSLKGGRFGNTIYF. The CDR3 bases are TGTGCCAGCAGCTTGAAGGGGGGGCGGTTTGGAAACACCATATATTTT.

The DNA for the CDR3 is TGTGCCAGCAGCGCCGGGACAGGGGCGTACGAGCAGTACTTC. Protein sequence: CASSAGTGAYEQYF. V gene TRBV13 combines with J gene TRBJ2-7; 10 bases are a match to TRBD1. Germline loops: CDR1 PRHDT, CDR2 FYEKMQ (reference sequence). V shed 5 bases and J 4 bases; nucleotides not matched to a gene: 5. This CDR3 is 14 amino acids long.

The V gene is TRBV28, the J gene TRBJ1-5; 9 bases fit TRBD1. The germline V gene encodes CDR1 MDHEN and CDR2 SYDVKM. Losses at the gene ends were 5 bases for V and 7 bases for J; bases not matched to a gene: 9. CDR3 length equals 15 residues. CDR3 loop: CASSRAGQGDQPQHF. The CDR3 DNA follows: TGTGCCAGCAGTCGTGCGGGACAGGGAGACCAGCCCCAGCATTTT.

This chain links TRBV5-5 with TRBJ2-7, with 8 positions matching TRBD1. J gave up 4 bases and V 2 bases, and 2 bases lay outside the gene matches. This CDR3 has 13 amino acids. The germline CDR1 and CDR2 sequences are SGHKS and YYEKEE (reference sequence). The CDR3 sequence: CASSFWTGYEQYF. CDR3 coding DNA: TGTGCCAGCAGCTTTTGGACAGGGTACGAGCAGTACTTC.

This sequence joins TRBV2 and TRBJ2-3; D not certain. Trimming took off 6 bases at V and 2 bases at J, with 12 bases between the two ends. Per the germline V gene, CDR1 is SNHLY and CDR2 is FYNNEI. The CDR3 has 14 amino acids. The CDR3, as DNA: TGTGCCAGCAGATCTAACCAAATCACAGATACGCAGTATTTT. Translating it yields CASRSNQITDTQYF.

This chain links TRBV7-2 with TRBJ2-1; TRBD2 aligns across 11 bases. V was pared by 3 bases and J by 4 bases, with 5 bases of the junction left unmatched. Germline CDR1 reads SGHTA; CDR2 reads FQGNSA. CDR3 length: 16 amino acids. The CDR3 protein is CASSFAGLAGYNEQFF. DNA for the CDR3: TGTGCCAGCAGCTTTGCCGGACTAGCGGGTTACAATGAGCAGTTCTTC.

The V and J genes are TRBV29-1 and TRBJ2-7; TRBD1 matches at 11 bases. The ends lost 6 bases at V and 4 bases at J; junction bases unmatched: 2. CDR3 size: 12 residues. Germline V gene data show CDR1 as SQVTM and CDR2 as ANQGSEA. The CDR3 sequence: CSVGTGGYEQYF. The DNA of the CDR3 is TGCAGCGTCGGGACAGGGGGATACGAGCAGTACTTC.

The chain has TRBV7-2 and TRBJ2-7; 8 bases match TRBD1. The junction had 15 bases not matched to a gene; V was cut back by 4 bases and J by 7 bases. Looked up from germline, CDR1 is SGHTA and CDR2 is FQGNSA. The CDR3 has 16 residues. Written as DNA, the CDR3 is TGTGCCAGCAGCTGGGCCTCCGGGACAGGCCAGGGGGAGCAGTACTTC. It specifies CASSWASGTGQGEQYF.

The chain carries TRBV19 and TRBJ2-3; no reliable D call. Germline assignment: CDR1 LNHDA and CDR2 SQIVND (reference sequence). The CDR3 contains 15 residues. V was pared by 6 bases and J by 1 base, with 14 bases between. This CDR3 is CASSSIFGGTDTQYF. CDR3 DNA: TGTGCCAGTAGCAGTATCTTCGGAGGCACAGATACGCAGTATTTT.

This clone was seen a few times. CDR3 coding DNA: TGTGCCACCCGCAGGGCACAGGGTCTCAATTCACCCCTCCACTTT. Protein sequence: CATRRAQGLNSPLHF. This chain joins TRBV19 and TRBJ1-6; D might be TRBD1 (6 bases). CDR3 length equals 15 residues. Trimming left V 10 bases short and J 7 bases short, with 20 bases between. CDR1 is LNHDA, CDR2 SQIVND, per germline (reference sequence). Supplemented by reference TRBV19 and TRBJ1-6, the full variable domain reads DGGITQSPKYLFRKEGQNVTLSCEQNLNHDAMYWYRQDPGQGLRLIYYSQIVNDFQKGDIAEGYSVSREKKESFPLTVTSAQKNPTAFYLCATRRAQGLNSPLHFGNGTRLTVT.

CDR3 in amino acids: CASSLEQGPYEQYF. The CDR3 coding sequence is TGTGCCAGCAGCTTAGAACAGGGTCCCTACGAGCAGTACTTC. The chain combines TRBV7-8 with TRBJ2-7; weak D call: TRBD1 (6 bases). Trimming left V 1 base short and J 2 bases short, with 9 bases between. The CDR3 is made up of 14 amino acids. The germline gives CDR1 SGHVS, CDR2 FQNEAQ.

This rearrangement joins TRBV14 to TRBJ2-7; 8 bases fit TRBD1. The CDR3 spans 18 residues. Germline CDR1 and CDR2: SGHDN and FVKESK. V dropped 0 bases and J dropped 7; count of bases not matched to a gene: 17. CDR3 bases: TGTGCCAGCAGCCAAGAAGTTCCTTCGAGACAGGGGCTAAGGGAGCAGTACTTC. This translates into CASSQEVPSRQGLREQYF. The complete variable domain, with remaining parts taken from reference TRBV14 and TRBJ2-7, reads EAGVTQFPSHSVIEKGQTVTLRCDPISGHDNLYWYRRVMGKEIKFLLHFVKESKQDESGMPNNRFLAERTGGTYSTLKVQPAELEDSGVYFCASSQEVPSRQGLREQYFGPGTRLTVT.

V usage is TRBV5-1 and J usage is TRBJ1-1; TRBD1 aligns across 12 bases. In germline, CDR1 is SGHRS, CDR2 YFSETQ. The trim removed 6 bases at V and 11 bases at J, leaving 11 bases unmatched. This CDR3 spans 14 amino acids. The CDR3 nucleotides read TGCGCCAGCAATCCGGGACAGGGGGCTTTGGAGGCTTTCTTT. Translating gives CASNPGQGALEAFF.

The V gene is TRBV7-2, the J gene TRBJ1-5, with D perhaps matching TRBD1 (5 bases). Looked up from germline, CDR1 is SGHTA and CDR2 is FQGNSA. The CDR3 runs to 15 residues. The V and J ends lost 5 bases and 2 bases respectively, with 13 bases between them. The CDR3 spells CASSPRDYGNQPQHF. For the CDR3, the DNA is TGTGCCAGCAGCCCCCGGGACTATGGCAATCAGCCCCAGCATTTT.

The chain links TRBV27 to TRBJ1-5; 10 nucleotides agree with TRBD1. The CDR3 is made up of 13 amino acids. J lost 5 bases, V lost 6 bases, and 1 base had no gene match. The germline V gene encodes CDR1 MNHEY and CDR2 SMNVEV (reference sequence). This chain's CDR3 is CASRGTGDQPQHF. In DNA, the CDR3 is TGTGCCAGCAGAGGGACAGGGGATCAGCCCCAGCATTTT.

This sequence joins TRBV5-1 and TRBJ2-3, with 9 bases matching TRBD2. J lost 0 bases, V lost 6 bases, and 14 bases had no gene match. The CDR3 consists of 18 residues. CDR1 is SGHRS, CDR2 YFSETQ, per germline. The CDR3 is CASTSFQSGGTSTDTQYF. As DNA, the CDR3 is TGCGCCAGCACCTCTTTCCAAAGCGGGGGGACTAGCACAGATACGCAGTATTTT.

This chain connects TRBV6-6 to TRBJ2-7; 8 bases agree with TRBD2. Unmatched junction bases numbered 5, after V lost 4 bases and J lost 0 bases. The CDR3 has 15 amino acids. The germline V gene has CDR1 MNHNY and CDR2 SVGAGI (reference sequence). The CDR3 DNA sequence: TGTGCCAGCAGTTTAAGCGGGGGCCCCTCCTACGAGCAGTACTTC. The encoded protein is CASSLSGGPSYEQYF.